In its sample, the clone carrying this T cell receptor beta chain was seen many times. The antigen remains undetermined. This entry comes from a study of T cells after yellow fever vaccination. Study summary: The authors prepared low-cell-number fractions using SMART-Seq v4 Ultra Low Input. Points from the study as a whole: Clones that expanded after primary vaccination mostly reappeared after the booster (just under 98% CD4, about 91% CD8). Few clonotypes appeared in both CD4 and CD8 compartments. Faster peaking, at day 5 versus 15, marked a secondary response that was weaker.

TCRdb passed the 5' RACE reads through MiXCR, listing each CDR3 protein once. The sample shows 320,000 or so distinct CDR3 sequences, around 8.1% of them seen only once. Unmatched junction bases numbered 10, after V lost 2 bases and J lost 8 bases. The V gene's germline CDR1 is SGHRS and CDR2 YFSETQ. This CDR3 is built from 15 residues. The TCR originated in a young man who received the YFV17D yellow fever vaccine. The sequenced sample was PBMCs, obtained about 41 days after the first yellow fever vaccination. This chain links TRBV5-1 with TRBJ2-1; 7 nucleotides align to TRBD2. The CDR3 reads CASSLRLGGKDEQFF. The CDR3 nucleotides read TGCGCCAGCAGCTTAAGGTTGGGGGGGAAGGATGAGCAGTTCTTC.